These 25 T cell receptor beta chains came from one sample sequenced in a study of identical twins. TCRdb passed the 5' RACE reads through MiXCR, listing each CDR3 protein once. Of some 710,000 distinct CDR3 sequences detected, approximately 6.1% appear once; the ten largest clones hold roughly 2%. Sequencing used naive T cells sorted from blood. The receptor source for this set is a man younger than 35 in good health.

This clonotype has a count of ten or more. The rearrangement links TRBV25-1 to TRBJ2-5, with D unclear. V was trimmed by 2 bases and J by 4 bases, leaving 5 bases between them. The CDR3 length is 12 residues. Germline CDR1 MGHDK, CDR2 SYGVNS. The CDR3 DNA reads TGTGCCAGCAGTGAACTCCGAGAGACCCAGTACTTC. This gives the protein CASSELRETQYF.

This rearrangement joins TRBV29-1 to TRBJ2-1, with 12 bases identical to TRBD2. Per the germline V gene, CDR1 is SQVTM and CDR2 is ANQGSEA. After removal of 7 bases from V and 0 bases from J, the junction contained 7 bases not matched to a gene. The CDR3 spans 16 residues. The CDR3 sequence: CSGLAGVLSSYNEQFF. Written as DNA, the CDR3 is TGCAGCGGACTAGCGGGGGTTTTGAGCTCCTACAATGAGCAGTTCTTC.

This clonotype was seen many times. This chain links TRBV20-1 with TRBJ2-7, with D possibly TRBD2 on 6 matching bases. The CDR3 is 14 residues long. Trimming removed 6 bases at V and 4 bases at J, with 19 bases between. CDR1 and CDR2 from the germline V gene are DFQATT and SNEGSKA (reference sequence). In DNA form, the CDR3 reads TGCAGTGCCACGCGGGGAGAGAATGGGTACGAGCAGTACTTC. Protein sequence: CSATRGENGYEQYF.

This clonotype has at least ten counts. J is TRBJ2-3 and V is TRBV5-1; D ambiguous. The CDR3 loop spans 16 amino acids. Trimming took off 0 bases at V and 0 bases at J, with 11 bases between the two ends. Germline assignment: CDR1 SGHRS and CDR2 YFSETQ. The CDR3 here is CASSLGEAPSTDTQYF. CDR3 in DNA: TGCGCCAGCAGCTTGGGTGAGGCCCCTAGCACAGATACGCAGTATTTT.

This clonotype showed up many times. This chain links TRBV29-1 with TRBJ2-1; D unclear. V shed 8 bases and J shed 0 bases, with 14 bases lying between them. CDR3 size: 14 residues. Germline lookup yields CDR1 SQVTM and CDR2 ANQGSEA. CDR3 sequence: CSIPSPSSYNEQFF. DNA for the CDR3: TGCAGCATACCCTCACCCAGCTCCTACAATGAGCAGTTCTTC.

The genes are TRBV20-1 and TRBJ2-3, with TRBD1 as a possible D gene (6 bases). With 0 bases removed from V and 1 base from J, the gap between germline ends came to 8 bases. This CDR3 is 14 amino acids long. Germline lookup yields CDR1 DFQATT and CDR2 SNEGSKA (reference sequence). The CDR3 protein is CSARDSGGTDTQYF. Here the CDR3 DNA reads TGCAGTGCTAGAGATTCAGGGGGCACAGATACGCAGTATTTT.

This clonotype was observed many times. This chain joins TRBV15 and TRBJ2-1, with 12 bases identical to TRBD1. The CDR3 covers 16 residues. The V segment lost 1 base and the J segment 13 bases; nucleotides outside the gene matches: 11. Germline-derived CDR1 and CDR2 are LNHNV and YYDKDF (reference sequence). The CDR3 protein is CATSRGLGQGATKQFF. For the CDR3, the DNA is TGTGCCACCAGCAGAGGGTTGGGACAGGGGGCGACGAAACAGTTCTTC. Variable domain in full (rest from reference TRBV15 and TRBJ2-1): DAMVIQNPRYQVTQFGKPVTLSCSQTLNHNVMYWYQQKSSQAPKLLFHYYDKDFNNEADTPDNFQSRRPNTSFCFLDIRSPGLGDTAMYLCATSRGLGQGATKQFFGPGTRLTVL.

V and J are TRBV11-2 and TRBJ2-2, with D maybe TRBD1 (5 bases). Trimming left V 7 bases short and J 1 base short, with 10 bases between. Germline values: CDR1 SGHAT, CDR2 FQNNGV. The CDR3 totals 14 residues. In nucleotides, the CDR3 is TGTGCCAGCACAGGACACATGAACACCGGGGAGCTGTTTTTT. Amino acids: CASTGHMNTGELFF.

This clonotype has at least ten counts. The rearrangement joins TRBV10-3 to TRBJ2-5, with D possibly being TRBD1 (6 bases). V was clipped by 4 bases and J by 1 base, with 7 bases between them. CDR3 length: 13 residues. CDR1 is ENHRY, CDR2 SYGVKD, per germline. CDR3 loop: CAISGTAQETQYF. The DNA for the CDR3 is TGTGCCATCAGTGGGACAGCCCAAGAGACCCAGTACTTC.

This clonotype has ten or more counts. V usage is TRBV6-5 and J usage is TRBJ2-1, with 7 positions matching TRBD2. Germline CDR1 is MNHEY and CDR2 is SVGAGI. V dropped 2 bases and J dropped 7; count of bases not matched to a gene: 5. The CDR3 has 14 amino acids. The CDR3, as DNA: TGTGCCAGCAGTTACGGGACTACGCCAAATGAGCAGTTCTTC. It yields the protein CASSYGTTPNEQFF.

This clonotype appeared many times. The CDR3 loop is CASRNRGYTGELFF. The CDR3 DNA reads as TGTGCCAGCAGGAACAGGGGGTACACCGGGGAGCTGTTTTTT. The J gene is TRBJ2-2, the V gene TRBV28, with TRBD1 matching 8 bases. There are 14 residues in the CDR3. CDR1 MDHEN and CDR2 SYDVKM come from the germline V gene. V was clipped by 6 bases and J by 3 bases; unmatched bases: 3.

This clonotype was recorded many times. The chain has TRBV28 and TRBJ1-1; D call uncertain. This CDR3 is built from 15 residues. CDR1 is MDHEN, CDR2 SYDVKM, per germline. V lost 1 base and J 0 bases, leaving 9 bases between the germline ends. CDR3 coding DNA: TGTGCCAGCAGTTTATCTGGGGTGATGAACACTGAAGCTTTCTTT. It translates to CASSLSGVMNTEAFF.

The rearrangement joins TRBV12-3 or TRBV12-4 to TRBJ1-1; no definite D call. This CDR3 has 12 amino acids. Trimming took off 0 bases at V and 10 bases at J, with 9 bases between the two ends. CDR3 nucleotides: TGTGCCAGCAGTTTAGCGCGAGGGAGAGCTTTCTTT. As protein: CASSLARGRAFF.

The chain combines TRBV7-8 with TRBJ2-3; unclear D gene. V shed 1 base and J shed 0 bases, with 11 bases lying between them. Germline V gene lookup returns CDR1 SGHVS and CDR2 FQNEAQ. The CDR3 sequence is 16 residues long. Here the CDR3 reads CASSLDGQKSTDTQYF. CDR3 in DNA: TGTGCCAGCAGCTTAGATGGGCAAAAGAGCACAGATACGCAGTATTTT. Looking up the rest from reference TRBV7-8 and TRBJ2-3 gives the full variable domain: GAGVSQSPRYKVAKRGQDVALRCDPISGHVSLFWYQQALGQGPEFLTYFQNEAQLDKSGLPSDRFFAERPEGSVSTLKIQRTQQEDSAVYLCASSLDGQKSTDTQYFGPGTRLTVL.

The table lists this clonotype with many counts. V and J are TRBV4-3 and TRBJ2-7, with 7 bases matching TRBD1. Trimming at V came to 0 bases and at J to 3 bases, leaving 5 bases not matched to a gene. The CDR3 is 15 residues long. CDR1 LGHNA and CDR2 YSLEER come from the germline V gene. The CDR3 nucleotides are TGCGCCAGCAGCCAAGATAGGGACAGCGGCTACGAGCAGTACTTC. It is translated as CASSQDRDSGYEQYF.

This rearrangement joins TRBV15 to TRBJ2-4, with D maybe TRBD1 (6 bases). V lost 3 bases to trimming and J lost 12 bases, with 12 bases between them. The CDR3 extends over 12 amino acids. Germline assignment: CDR1 LNHNV and CDR2 YYDKDF (reference sequence). CDR3 loop: CATSRVGTPQYF. The CDR3 nucleotides read TGTGCCACCAGCAGGGTCGGGACACCTCAGTACTTC. The full variable domain, with the rest looked up from reference TRBV15 and TRBJ2-4, is DAMVIQNPRYQVTQFGKPVTLSCSQTLNHNVMYWYQQKSSQAPKLLFHYYDKDFNNEADTPDNFQSRRPNTSFCFLDIRSPGLGDTAMYLCATSRVGTPQYFGAGTRLSVL.

The sample holds many counts of this clonotype. The CDR3 is CASSHDSLAKNIQYF. The DNA of the CDR3 is TGTGCCAGCAGCCACGACAGCCTCGCCAAAAACATTCAGTACTTC. The J gene is TRBJ2-4, the V gene TRBV6-1, with TRBD1 as a possible D gene (5 bases). Trimming left V 6 bases short and J 1 base short, with 13 bases between. CDR1 is MNHNS and CDR2 is SASEGT in the germline V gene. The CDR3 is made up of 15 amino acids.

This clonotype was found many times. The rearrangement uses TRBV28 and TRBJ1-2, with D uncertain. V was pared by 8 bases and J by 5 bases, with 9 bases between. The CDR3 sequence is 11 residues long. Germline lookup yields CDR1 MDHEN and CDR2 SYDVKM. The CDR3 is CASRTPYGYTF. The CDR3 DNA is TGTGCCAGCCGAACCCCGTATGGCTACACCTTC.

This clonotype has at least ten counts. This chain uses TRBV5-1 with TRBJ2-1; 8 nucleotides match TRBD2. V dropped 0 bases and J dropped 6; count of bases not matched to a gene: 14. There are 18 residues in the CDR3. The V gene's germline CDR1 is SGHRS and CDR2 YFSETQ. CDR3 residues: CASSLVRGSGSLTNEQFF. CDR3 nucleotides: TGCGCCAGCAGCTTGGTACGGGGGAGCGGGAGTTTAACCAATGAGCAGTTCTTC.

V and J are TRBV14 and TRBJ2-2; maybe TRBD1 (6 bases). The CDR3 runs 17 residues. CDR1 is SGHDN, CDR2 FVKESK, per germline. Trimming shortened V by 4 bases and J by 1 base, and 16 bases separated the two germline ends. The CDR3 protein is CASSPWTGRGNTGELFF. CDR3 sequence (DNA): TGTGCCAGCAGCCCGTGGACCGGCAGGGGGAACACCGGGGAGCTGTTTTTT.

The chain links TRBV6-2 or TRBV6-3 to TRBJ2-3, with 9 bases that match TRBD2. V lost 2 bases and J lost 8; bases outside the gene matches: 20. Germline-derived CDR1 and CDR2 are MNHEY and SVGEGT. The CDR3 loop spans 19 amino acids. For the CDR3, the DNA is TGTGCCAGCAGTTACGGCCCAAATGAGCGGGAGGTATACGACGGTACGCAGTATTTT. Translating gives CASSYGPNEREVYDGTQYF.

This clonotype occurred many times. The chain recombines TRBV7-9 with TRBJ2-7, with TRBD2 matching 7 bases. The CDR3 covers 13 residues. The V segment lost 5 bases and the J segment 4 bases; nucleotides outside the gene matches: 5. The V gene's germline CDR1 is SEHNR and CDR2 FQNEAQ (reference sequence). CDR3 sequence reads: CASSPRLAYEQYF. The CDR3 nucleotides are TGTGCCAGCAGCCCCCGACTAGCTTACGAGCAGTACTTC.

The chain recombines TRBV2 with TRBJ2-3; D is tentatively TRBD1 or TRBD2 (5 bases each). Germline V gene sequence: CDR1 SNHLY, CDR2 FYNNEI. Trimming stripped 7 bases from V and 2 bases from J, with 13 bases between. The CDR3 runs 14 residues. The CDR3 is CASTPWGYTDTQYF. In DNA form, the CDR3 reads TGTGCCAGCACCCCGTGGGGGTACACAGATACGCAGTATTTT.

This clonotype was observed at least ten times. The chain links TRBV12-3 or TRBV12-4 to TRBJ2-2; D ambiguous. CDR3 length equals 12 residues. V was cut by 2 bases and J by 8 bases, with 6 bases left in between. Here the CDR3 reads CASSLWKGELFF. The CDR3 DNA follows: TGTGCCAGCAGTTTATGGAAGGGGGAGCTGTTTTTT.

This clonotype was counted at least ten times. V and J are TRBV15 and TRBJ2-1; D is unresolved. The CDR3 has 12 amino acids. Deletions cut 6 bases from V and 2 bases from J, with 5 bases between. Germline assignment: CDR1 LNHNV and CDR2 YYDKDF (reference sequence). DNA for the CDR3: TGTGCCACCAGTGGCGCCTACAATGAGCAGTTCTTC. Translation: CATSGAYNEQFF.